This T cell receptor beta chain was recovered during a study of blood T cell repertoires in COVID-19. Per the original data handling: The authors estimated nucleated cell counts from reference gene primer amplification. Sequencing used immunoSEQ multiplex PCR; TCRdb keeps in-frame clones, though not all of them. The V and J calls and clone size were taken over from that table, and D and trimming were inferred from the DNA. The sample contains approximately 140,000 clones, approximately 88% of which appear only once. The CDR3 covers 15 residues. Germline V CDR1 and CDR2: MNHEY, SVGAGI. Trimming pared 0 bases from V and 1 base from J, leaving 9 bases between.

The chain uses TRBV6-5 and TRBJ2-5; TRBD2 might be the D (6 bases). The sequence came from a human donor in a cohort sampled during active COVID-19. The sample consisted of peripheral blood. CDR3 region: CASSYSGGSQETQYF. The CDR3 nucleotides read TGTGCCAGCAGTTACTCGGGGGGAAGCCAAGAGACCCAGTACTTC.